This T cell receptor beta chain was recorded in a study of T cell responses to AZD1222 COVID-19 vaccine (dated by TCRdb to about 2021). Background on the whole study: AZD1222 recipients with second doses at about 4 weeks or about 12 weeks were pooled, because spike-specific TCR depth and breadth did not differ between schedules. Trial participants were enrolled into age subgroups of 18-55, 56-69 and 70-plus years, which contained approximately 150, 28 and 58 TCR-sequenced participants, respectively. TCR sequencing was performed for about 240 trial participants, of whom 207 were given two doses of AZD1222 and approximately 25 were given two doses of MenACWY control vaccine. The paper as a whole reports these results and caveats: Participants were mostly white British and included more females than males, and it was suggested by the authors that clonal diversity may have been underestimated. Nearly half of unique spike-specific TCRs reportedly recognized epitopes outside regions mutated in the B.1.351 and B.1.1.7 variants. No day 14 peak-response samples were available, so repertoires were characterized only after the peak T cell response. Only five to seven AZD1222 recipients were SARS-CoV-2 seropositive at baseline, limiting conclusions about previously exposed vaccinees. Spike-specific TCR breadth and depth rose significantly after two AZD1222 doses compared with day 0 and with MenACWY recipients. The whole spike protein was spanned by vaccine-associated CD4 TCRs, and dominant responses were seen in regions 160-218 and 743-854. In the small 56-69-year group, the increase in depth fell short of significance, most likely because of low power.

Turning to this clone: Which antigen it targets is not known. No clone much larger than this one lies a single base away; base qualities are absent.

CDR1 and CDR2 are drawn from the germline V gene: MNHEY, SVGAGI. The CDR3, cysteine through phenylalanine, is 14 amino acids long. Here the CDR3 DNA is all that survives: 42 bases in frame from base 1. From V the trimming removes 7 bases and from J it removes 7 bases, while the gene matches leave 5 bases of the junction unaccounted for. What the time point label conveys for this sample: baseline before first vaccination. Vaccinee samples were obtained from the UK trials COV001 and COV002, which included a single-blind randomized controlled phase 2/3 trial of AZD1222 (ChAdOx1 nCoV-19) in healthy adults. Trial participant PBMC samples were collected at day 0 and day 28 after the second dose for TCRbeta chain sequencing. The CDR3 regions of human TCRbeta chains were analyzed by immunosequencing. The study's processing was this. Repertoire TCRs were matched against a reference library of SARS-CoV-2-specific TCRs generated with the MIRA antigen-specificity platform. Breadth was defined as the fraction of unique TCRs that were SARS-CoV-2-associated. Depth was defined as the fraction of total T cells that were SARS-CoV-2-associated. Using the MIRA data, each spike-specific TCR was mapped to the spike region that the TCR reacts to and placed in a CD4 or CD8 class. Log10-transformed breadth and depth values were compared by one-way ANOVA with Sidak's multiple comparisons tests. TCRdb stores this immuneACCESS table with in-frame sequences only. Part of the clones is absent; in the studies checked, under half of the shortfall reflects unresolved V genes, and no reason is known for the rest. For V, J and clone size, that table is used; D and trimming come from the DNA. This sample gives 110,000 or so clones in total; approximately 90% of them show up just once. Approximately 4.9% of the sample is held by the ten biggest clonotypes.

This clonotype originated in an adult in good health. This specimen consisted of peripheral blood, obtained on day 0 of AZD1222 vaccination. In this chain, TRBV6-5 is recombined with TRBJ2-2; 11 central nucleotides agree with TRBD1. Here is the DNA: TGTGCCAGCAATCCGGACAGGGGGCACGGGGAGCTGTTTTTT. Its amino acids are CASNPDRGHGELFF.